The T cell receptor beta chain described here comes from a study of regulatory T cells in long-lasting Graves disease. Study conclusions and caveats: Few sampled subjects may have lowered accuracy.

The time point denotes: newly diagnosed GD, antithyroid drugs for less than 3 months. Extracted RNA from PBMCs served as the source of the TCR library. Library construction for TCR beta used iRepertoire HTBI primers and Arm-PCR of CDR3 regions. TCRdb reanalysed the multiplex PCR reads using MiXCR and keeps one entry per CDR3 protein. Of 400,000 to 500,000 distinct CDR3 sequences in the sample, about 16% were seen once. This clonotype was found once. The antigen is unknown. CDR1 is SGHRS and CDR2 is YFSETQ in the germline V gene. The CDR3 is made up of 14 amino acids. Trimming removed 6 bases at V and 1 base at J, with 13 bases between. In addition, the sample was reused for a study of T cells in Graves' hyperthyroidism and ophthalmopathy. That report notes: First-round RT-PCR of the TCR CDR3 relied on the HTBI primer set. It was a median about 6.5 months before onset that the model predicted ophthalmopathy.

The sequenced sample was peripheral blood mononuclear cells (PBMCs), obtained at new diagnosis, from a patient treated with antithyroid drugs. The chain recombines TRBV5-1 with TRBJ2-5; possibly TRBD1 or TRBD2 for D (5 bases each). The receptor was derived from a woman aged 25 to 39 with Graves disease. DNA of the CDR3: TGCGCCAGCAACTCGGGACGGACCCAAGAGACCCAGTACTTC. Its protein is CASNSGRTQETQYF. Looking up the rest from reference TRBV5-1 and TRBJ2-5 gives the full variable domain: KAGVTQTPRYLIKTRGQQVTLSCSPISGHRSVSWYQQTPGQGLQFLFEYFSETQRNKGNFPGRFSGRQFSNSRSEMNVSTLELGDSALYLCASNSGRTQETQYFGPGTRLLVL.